The clone carrying this T cell receptor beta chain has at least ten counts. Its target is unknown. V gave up 0 bases and J gave up 1 base, with 14 bases separating them. CDR1 is DFQATT, CDR2 SNEGSKA, per germline (reference sequence). The CDR3 runs 16 residues. All unsorted peripheral T cells were captured because whole blood was used without fractionation. Roughly nine uninfected healthy donors were sampled as controls, several sampled twice around 12 weeks apart. Peripheral blood, roughly 2.4 ml, was drawn for RNA extraction. These data come from a study of HIV-infected patients and healthy controls. Reverse transcription used around 500 ng RNA and constant-region primers for alpha and beta. Using multiplexing indices, alpha and beta chain libraries were generated apart by chain-specific third strand synthesis. TCRdb re-derived calls from the 5' RACE reads in MiXCR, one entry per CDR3 protein. Altogether roughly 22,000 distinct CDR3 sequences are present, about 8.5% being singletons, with the ten largest covering 3% to 4.5%.

Whole-study results and caveats: Slight age and sex differences between study cohorts did not explain the diversity differences. HIV-associated CDR3 frequencies dropped significantly during therapy; CMV-associated ones, mostly rising, changed nonsignificantly.

The sequencing sample was made of blood. V gene TRBV20-1 combines with J gene TRBJ2-3, with TRBD1 as a possible D gene (5 bases). The clonotype was recovered from an adult in good health. In DNA, the CDR3 is TGCAGTGCTAGAGATCCCCTGGGGCTCCGCACAGATACGCAGTATTTT. Protein sequence: CSARDPLGLRTDTQYF.